A single sample is the source of the 26 T cell receptor beta chains below, sequenced in a study of technical replicates of blood from several donors. Assay used: immunoSEQ multiplex PCR; TCRdb lists only in-frame clones, some missing. The sample holds 65,000 to 75,000 clones, more than 75% seen once. Sequenced: PBMCs. These receptor sequences come from a human donor in good health. Some clones in this sample may be carry-over from other donors' samples.

Only a few counts were recorded for this clone. The V gene is TRBV19, the J gene TRBJ1-5; 8 bases map to TRBD1. Germline CDR1 and CDR2: LNHDA and SQIVND (reference sequence). Trimming removed 7 bases from V and 11 bases from J; junction bases left unmatched: 10. This CDR3 spans 13 amino acids. For the CDR3, the DNA is TGTGCCAGTAAAGGACAGGGCAATGGAGCCCAGCATTTT. Translation: CASKGQGNGAQHF.

This clone was seen a single time. The rearrangement links TRBV6-1 to TRBJ2-7; TRBD1 agrees at 8 bases. The CDR3 extends over 16 amino acids. Trimming removed 3 bases from V and 2 bases from J; junction bases left unmatched: 9. Germline V gene lookup returns CDR1 MNHNS and CDR2 SASEGT. CDR3 sequence (DNA): TGTGCCAGCAGTGAGTTTATACAGGGGGGACCCTACGAGCAGTACTTC. As protein: CASSEFIQGGPYEQYF.

The CDR3 nucleotides read TGTGCCAGCAGTGAAGCCAGGACTAGCGGCTCCTACAATGAGCAGTTCTTC. This sequence encodes CASSEARTSGSYNEQFF. The chain combines TRBV6-1 with TRBJ2-1, with TRBD2 matching 10 bases. The CDR3 covers 17 residues. Germline lookup yields CDR1 MNHNS and CDR2 SASEGT. Trimming cost V 0 bases and J 0 bases; bases outside gene matches: 2.

V is TRBV7-2 and J is TRBJ2-7; 14 nucleotides match TRBD2. Germline V CDR1 and CDR2: SGHTA, FQGNSA. The CDR3 spans 17 residues. V was pared by 7 bases and J by 0 bases, with 8 bases of the junction left unmatched. The CDR3 coding sequence is TGTGCCAGCACCTGGGGGGGACTAGCGGGGGACTCCTACGAGCAGTACTTC. This sequence encodes CASTWGGLAGDSYEQYF.

The chain is built from TRBV7-2 and TRBJ2-7; 7 bases map to TRBD2. The CDR3 totals 14 residues. Trimming at V came to 2 bases and at J to 5 bases, leaving 6 bases not matched to a gene. Germline CDR1 reads SGHTA; CDR2 reads FQGNSA. The CDR3 spells CASSLQREVDEQYF. DNA of the CDR3: TGTGCCAGCAGCTTACAACGGGAGGTCGACGAGCAGTACTTC.

This sequence joins TRBV29-1 and TRBJ1-2; 9 bases are shared with TRBD1. Germline trimming cut 8 bases from V and 3 bases from J; bases unmatched to any gene: 4. The CDR3 is 12 residues long. Germline V gives CDR1 SQVTM, CDR2 ANQGSEA. This CDR3 is CSIRDRDYGYTF. The CDR3 coding sequence is TGCAGCATCCGGGACAGGGACTATGGCTACACCTTC.

The genes are TRBV4-1 and TRBJ1-2; D gene ambiguous. CDR3 size: 13 residues. V gave up 4 bases and J gave up 2 bases, with 8 bases separating them. Germline V lookup: CDR1 MGHRA, CDR2 YSYEKL. The CDR3 spells CASSPPVNYGYTF. CDR3 DNA: TGCGCCAGCAGCCCCCCAGTGAACTATGGCTACACCTTC.

The rearrangement uses TRBV7-9 and TRBJ2-1; no reliable D call. Trimming left V 0 bases short and J 6 bases short, with 12 bases between. From germline, CDR1 is SEHNR and CDR2 FQNEAQ (reference sequence). This CDR3 has 15 residues. CDR3 nucleotides: TGTGCCAGCAGCTTAGCGAGACTCCTCACCAATGAGCAGTTCTTC. Translated: CASSLARLLTNEQFF.

V gene TRBV23-1 combines with J gene TRBJ1-5, with 8 positions matching TRBD1. TRBV23-1 is filed as an ORF, its function uncertain. The trim removed 3 bases at V and 6 bases at J, leaving 10 bases unmatched. The CDR3 runs to 16 residues. The chain's CDR3 is CASSHPGQGKGQPQHF. CDR3 DNA sequence: TGCGCCAGCAGTCATCCCGGACAGGGTAAAGGTCAGCCCCAGCATTTT.

The rearrangement links TRBV5-1 to TRBJ1-3; 7 bases map to TRBD1. V was pared by 3 bases and J by 1 base, with 4 bases of the junction left unmatched. There are 15 residues in the CDR3. Germline CDR1 reads SGHRS; CDR2 reads YFSETQ. The CDR3 here is CASSSTGVSGNTIYF. The CDR3 bases are TGCGCCAGCAGCTCAACAGGGGTGTCTGGAAACACCATATATTTT.

This chain links TRBV5-1 with TRBJ2-1, with 8 bases fitting TRBD2. Germline CDR1 SGHRS, CDR2 YFSETQ. Unmatched junction bases numbered 2, after V lost 3 bases and J lost 0 bases. The CDR3 runs 15 residues. DNA of the CDR3: TGCGCCAGCAGCTACACTAGCGGCTCCTACAATGAGCAGTTCTTC. Its protein product is CASSYTSGSYNEQFF.

The genes are TRBV19 and TRBJ1-2; weak D call: TRBD1 (5 bases). Germline V lookup: CDR1 LNHDA, CDR2 SQIVND (reference sequence). Trimming stripped 4 bases from V and 4 bases from J, with 10 bases between. CDR3 size: 13 residues. This CDR3 reads CASSSTGGYGYTF. CDR3 DNA: TGTGCCAGTAGTAGTACAGGCGGCTATGGCTACACCTTC.

The rearrangement links TRBV7-9 to TRBJ1-1; TRBD1 matches at 7 bases. In germline, CDR1 is SEHNR, CDR2 FQNEAQ (reference sequence). The junction had 3 bases not matched to a gene; V was cut back by 4 bases and J by 1 base. The CDR3 runs 14 residues. The CDR3, as DNA: TGTGCCAGCAGCTCCGGGACAGAGAACACTGAAGCTTTCTTT. The encoded protein is CASSSGTENTEAFF.

The chain has TRBV28 and TRBJ1-5; 7 nucleotides line up with TRBD1. Germline V gene data show CDR1 as MDHEN and CDR2 as SYDVKM. This CDR3 has 15 amino acids. V was clipped by 6 bases and J by 6 bases; unmatched bases: 11. The CDR3 spells CASSSDRVAAQPQHF. CDR3 in DNA: TGTGCCAGCAGCTCCGACAGGGTTGCGGCTCAGCCCCAGCATTTT.

The CDR3: CASSLLSDTQYF. In DNA form, the CDR3 reads TGTGCCAGCAGCCTATTGTCAGATACGCAGTATTTT. This chain connects TRBV7-2 to TRBJ2-3; the D is unclear. This CDR3 is built from 12 residues. V was shortened by 5 bases and J by 4 bases, with 7 bases between the two germline ends. Germline V gene data show CDR1 as SGHTA and CDR2 as FQGNSA.

The chain uses TRBV2 and TRBJ1-6; D not certain. CDR1 and CDR2 (germline): SNHLY, FYNNEI. V lost 3 bases and J 12 bases, leaving 6 bases between the germline ends. The CDR3 totals 11 residues. This CDR3 is CASSDPIPLHF. The CDR3 DNA reads as TGTGCCAGCAGTGACCCTATACCCCTCCACTTT.

The rearrangement links TRBV18 to TRBJ1-6, with 9 bases lining up with TRBD1. The CDR3 has 14 residues. With V trimmed by 3 bases and J by 10 bases, 4 bases remained unmatched. Per the germline V gene, CDR1 is KGHSH and CDR2 is LQKENI. The CDR3 is CASSPGTGKSPLHF. CDR3 nucleotides: TGTGCCAGCTCACCCGGGACAGGGAAATCACCCCTCCACTTT.

CDR3 sequence reads: CAISGVASGGFEQYF. CDR3 nucleotide sequence: TGTGCCATCAGTGGGGTCGCTAGCGGGGGTTTCGAGCAGTACTTC. The chain carries TRBV10-3 and TRBJ2-7; 10 nucleotides line up with TRBD2. V trimming: 4 bases; J trimming: 6 bases; junction bases outside the gene matches: 9. The CDR3 loop spans 15 amino acids. From germline, CDR1 is ENHRY and CDR2 SYGVKD.

V is TRBV7-6 and J is TRBJ1-2; tentatively, D is TRBD1 (5 bases). From germline, CDR1 is SGHVS and CDR2 FNYEAQ. V lost 5 bases, J lost 8 bases, and 15 bases lay in between. The CDR3 spans 13 residues. CDR3 nucleotide sequence: TGTGCCAGCAGCACCCGCCGGGGGGACGGCTACACCTTC. This encodes CASSTRRGDGYTF.

The rearrangement uses TRBV6-5 and TRBJ2-3, with D tentatively TRBD2 (6 bases). Germline-derived CDR1 and CDR2 are MNHEY and SVGAGI. Trimming took 5 bases from V and 5 from J, leaving 17 bases between them. The CDR3 is 15 amino acids. The CDR3 DNA sequence: TGTGCCAGCAGTGGGGGAGGTGTTTTATTAGATACGCAGTATTTT. This sequence encodes CASSGGGVLLDTQYF.

This chain connects TRBV15 to TRBJ2-7, with 8 bases identical to TRBD2. The V gene's germline CDR1 is LNHNV and CDR2 YYDKDF (reference sequence). The CDR3 is 17 amino acids. With V trimmed by 2 bases and J by 4 bases, 13 bases remained unmatched. CDR3 residues: CATSRRNQASGLYEQYF. CDR3 sequence (DNA): TGTGCCACCAGCAGACGTAACCAGGCTAGCGGGCTTTACGAGCAGTACTTC.

The V and J genes are TRBV27 and TRBJ2-1, with 9 bases matching TRBD1. This CDR3 has 15 residues. The V gene's germline CDR1 is MNHEY and CDR2 SMNVEV (reference sequence). V dropped 5 bases and J dropped 0; count of bases not matched to a gene: 2. The CDR3 loop is CASSPDRGSYNEQFF. The CDR3 DNA reads as TGTGCCAGCAGTCCGGACAGGGGCTCCTACAATGAGCAGTTCTTC.

The J gene is TRBJ1-2, the V gene TRBV2, with D tentatively TRBD1 (5 bases). Germline V gene sequence: CDR1 SNHLY, CDR2 FYNNEI. V shed 6 bases and J shed 6 bases, with 14 bases lying between them. This CDR3 comprises 13 residues. The DNA of the CDR3 is TGTGCCAGCAGGAGGACCTCGGGGGATGGCTACACCTTC. Protein sequence: CASRRTSGDGYTF.

This chain links TRBV20-1 with TRBJ2-3, with D perhaps matching TRBD2 (5 bases). There are 11 residues in the CDR3. Germline V CDR1 and CDR2: DFQATT, SNEGSKA (reference sequence). Trimming pared 7 bases from V and 6 bases from J, leaving 11 bases between. The CDR3 coding sequence is TGCAGTGTTCCTTCGGGGGATACGCAGTATTTT. Protein: CSVPSGDTQYF.

This chain links TRBV11-3 with TRBJ1-6, with D perhaps TRBD1 (5 bases). V gave up 4 bases and J gave up 9 bases, with 10 bases separating them. CDR3 length: 13 amino acids. Germline V lookup: CDR1 SGHNT, CDR2 YENEEA. CDR3: CASSSAGGSPLHF. The CDR3 DNA is TGTGCCAGCAGCTCAGCCGGGGGTTCACCCCTCCACTTT.

This clone appeared a single time. The rearrangement links TRBV5-6 to TRBJ2-7; 7 bases map to TRBD1. The length of the CDR3 is 14 residues. Looked up from germline, CDR1 is SGHDT and CDR2 is YYEEEE. Unmatched junction bases numbered 2, after V lost 2 bases and J lost 0 bases. The CDR3 nucleotides are TGTGCCAGCAGCTTCGGACAGGCCTCCTACGAGCAGTACTTC. It yields the protein CASSFGQASYEQYF.